This T cell receptor (beta chain) was sequenced in a study of cytomegalovirus exposure and HLA in healthy donors. Study-wide findings and caveats: Reportedly, TCR beta sequences accurately predicted HLA-A and HLA-B alleles in most subjects. What was likely a sequencing artifact was a cluster of highly shared sequence variants. Rarity marked most TCR sequences, yet some public TCRs occurred in many donors.

Germline CDR1 reads KGHSH; CDR2 reads LQKENI. The CDR3 sequence is 13 residues long. V shed 3 bases and J shed 8 bases, with 13 bases lying between them. With regard to this clone: The antigen is not known.

Donors were nominally healthy when sampled, though unrecorded immune exposures were likely. This PCR relied on a set of 60 Vbeta primers and 13 Jbeta primers. Repertoires were generated with immunoSEQ multiplex PCR, while TCRdb's copy carries only in-frame clones and drops some. The repertoire holds approximately 120,000 clones, with under 85% as singletons. V gene TRBV18 combines with J gene TRBJ1-2; D not resolved. This clonotype was sampled from a woman aged 45-60 years in good health and CMV-seropositive. The sample comprised PBMCs. Written as DNA, the CDR3 is TGTGCCAGCTCACCGAGTATCGGAGGAGGCTACACCTTC. This codes for CASSPSIGGGYTF.